This T cell receptor beta chain was captured by sequencing in a study of blood T cell repertoires in COVID-19. As for the study in general: PBMCs, B-cell-depleted T cells, or T cells were the source of the cDNA or gDNA that made up the material.

In germline, CDR1 is KGHSH, CDR2 LQKENI. V shed 0 bases and J shed 0 bases, with 18 bases lying between them. This CDR3 comprises 20 residues. Sequenced by immunoSEQ multiplex PCR; TCRdb stores in-frame clones only, minus some. The table lists some 190,000 clones, around 84% of them singletons. V usage is TRBV18 and J usage is TRBJ2-6, with a possible D match to TRBD2 (7 bases). This clonotype was sampled from a human donor in a cohort sampled during active COVID-19. Sequenced: peripheral blood. CDR3 coding DNA: TGTGCCAGCTCACCACCGTCGGGGGGCCCCCTAAGCTCTGGGGCCAACGTCCTGACTTTC. It yields the protein CASSPPSGGPLSSGANVLTF.